This T cell receptor (beta chain) comes out of a study of CD8 T cells in Susac syndrome. Negative magnetic isolation gave CD8+ and CD4+ cells; FACS enriched CD8+ TEMRA. The CDR3 totals 14 residues. Germline V gene sequence: CDR1 LGHDT, CDR2 YNNKEL (reference sequence). V dropped 0 bases and J dropped 6 bases, with 9 bases sitting between them. The authors reverse transcribed about 0.5 to 1 ug RNA with random hexamers. Amplification of TCR beta CDR3 was carried out by immunoSEQ multiplex PCR, which covered 54 Vbeta and 13 Jbeta segments. MiXCR, run by TCRdb on the immunoSEQ multiplex PCR reads, gives a single entry per CDR3 protein. The table shows under 200,000 distinct CDR3 sequences, with 85% to 95% occurring only once.

This receptor was identified in a human donor with multiple sclerosis. V usage is TRBV3-1 and J usage is TRBJ2-1; no clear D gene. Sequenced material: CD8+ T cells from PBMCs. This CDR3 reads CASSQDWASNEQFF. The DNA for the CDR3 is TGTGCCAGCAGCCAAGATTGGGCTAGCAATGAGCAGTTCTTC.